Given below is one TCR beta chain in context. PCR was performed using 60 Vbeta and 13 Jbeta primers. TCRdb's copy holds only in-frame clones and misses some; the assay was immunoSEQ multiplex PCR. This table holds roughly 99,000 clones, 73% found once. Germline CDR1 GTSNPN, CDR2 SVGIG (reference sequence). Trimming shortened V by 3 bases and J by 5 bases, and 13 bases separated the two germline ends. This CDR3 has 14 amino acids. This specimen comes from a study of cytomegalovirus exposure and HLA in healthy donors. Unrecorded immune exposures were likely, despite nominal health at sampling. The genes are TRBV30 and TRBJ2-2; the D gene is possibly TRBD1 (5 bases). The specimen was PBMCs. The clonotype was recovered from a man aged 25 to 45 in good health and CMV-seronegative. CDR3 residues: CAWRVGPMTGELFF. DNA of the CDR3: TGTGCCTGGAGAGTGGGGCCTATGACCGGGGAGCTGTTTTTT.